This T cell receptor (beta chain) was recovered during a study of beta chain features in type 1 diabetes. The table lists this clone with a few counts. What it binds is unknown. A CD45RO/CCR7/CD25/CD127/CD95/CD27 panel sorted naive, central memory, regulatory and stem cell-like memory CD4+ cells. Notes on the study in general: Among all four CD4+ subsets, Type 1 diabetes patients had TCRB CDR3s that were moderately but significantly shorter.

The CDR3 runs 13 residues. Trimming stripped 4 bases from V and 5 bases from J, with 14 bases between. Germline CDR1 is SQVTM and CDR2 is ANQGSEA. The entirety of the isolated RNA underwent reverse transcription, so expressed TCRB transcripts were sequenced. The protocol was immunoSEQ multiplex PCR, while the TCRdb copy is restricted to in-frame clones and leaves out a portion. The sample carries under 350,000 clones, more than 13% recorded once. The sequenced sample was naive CD4+ T cells from blood. V usage is TRBV29-1 and J usage is TRBJ1-1; unclear D gene. The clonotype comes from a man younger than 45 with type 1 diabetes. Written as DNA, the CDR3 is TGCAGCGTTGGAGACCGAGACGGGACTGAAGCTTTCTTT. Translation: CSVGDRDGTEAFF.